The next 21 T cell receptor beta chains were all read from a single sample in a study of regulatory T cells in long-lasting Graves disease. Construction of TCR beta libraries relied on iRepertoire HTBI primers and on Arm-PCR targeting CDR3 regions. TCRdb reprocessed the multiplex PCR reads via MiXCR and lists one record per CDR3 protein. Of fewer than 450,000 distinct CDR3 sequences detected, approximately 15% appear once; the ten largest clones hold over 7.5%. Time point here: newly diagnosed GD, antithyroid drugs for less than 3 months. From RNA extracted from PBMCs, the TCR library was made. This sample also belongs to another study, concerning T cells in Graves' hyperthyroidism and ophthalmopathy.

The starting material was peripheral blood mononuclear cells (PBMCs), obtained at new diagnosis, from a patient treated with antithyroid drugs. These receptors originate from a woman aged 40 to 55 with Graves disease.

This clonotype was seen repeatedly, ten times or more. The chain is built from TRBV6-1 and TRBJ1-5, with no clear D. The germline V gene encodes CDR1 MNHNS and CDR2 SASEGT. The CDR3 extends over 13 amino acids. V lost 8 bases, J lost 7 bases, and 15 bases lay in between. The CDR3 protein is CASVMRGWQPQHF. CDR3 bases: TGTGCCAGCGTCATGCGGGGTTGGCAGCCCCAGCATTTT.

This clonotype was observed a handful of times. The V call is TRBV7-8, the J call TRBJ2-2; D not certain. V was clipped by 2 bases and J by 9 bases, with 7 bases between them. Germline V gene sequence: CDR1 SGHVS, CDR2 FQNEAQ. The CDR3 runs 12 residues. The CDR3 loop reads CASSLSPRELFF. CDR3 DNA sequence: TGTGCCAGCAGCTTAAGTCCGAGGGAGCTGTTTTTT. The whole variable domain, filled in from reference TRBV7-8 and TRBJ2-2, reads GAGVSQSPRYKVAKRGQDVALRCDPISGHVSLFWYQQALGQGPEFLTYFQNEAQLDKSGLPSDRFFAERPEGSVSTLKIQRTQQEDSAVYLCASSLSPRELFFGEGSRLTVL.

This clonotype showed up just a few times. A single base is all that separates this from a far larger clone, so a read error is likely. The chain is built from TRBV11-2 and TRBJ2-7, with D unresolved. Trimming took 4 bases from V and 5 from J, leaving 6 bases between them. Per the germline V gene, CDR1 is SGHAT and CDR2 is FQNNGV. The CDR3 length is 11 residues. The CDR3 coding sequence is TGTGCCAGCAGCTCCCACCACGAGCAGTACTTC. Amino acids: CASSSHHEQYF.

The rearrangement links TRBV14 to TRBJ1-3, with no clear D. Germline lookup yields CDR1 SGHDN and CDR2 FVKESK. The V gene lost 4 bases and the J gene lost 0 bases, with 7 bases spanning the gap. This CDR3 comprises 14 residues. CDR3 sequence reads: CASSPLISGNTIYF. CDR3 DNA sequence: TGTGCCAGCAGCCCCTTGATCTCTGGAAACACCATATATTTT.

This clonotype was found many times. The CDR3, as DNA: TGCGCCAGCAGCCAAGGACAGGGGGCCTACGAGCAGTACTTC. It yields the protein CASSQGQGAYEQYF. The chain combines TRBV4-1 with TRBJ2-7, with 9 nucleotides matching TRBD1. J was trimmed by 2 bases and V by 1 base; bases with no gene match: 0. This CDR3 has 14 residues. Per germline, CDR1 MGHRA and CDR2 YSYEKL.

Only a few counts were recorded for this clonotype. The CDR3 region has the DNA TGTGCCAGCAGCCCCAATTGGCTGGGGGCCAACACTGAAGCTTTCTTT. This sequence encodes CASSPNWLGANTEAFF. The V call is TRBV11-2, the J call TRBJ1-1; a weak D match, TRBD1 (6 bases). Germline loops: CDR1 SGHAT, CDR2 FQNNGV. Deletions cut 5 bases from V and 2 bases from J, with 18 bases between. The CDR3 spans 16 residues.

This clonotype appeared a few times. The chain carries TRBV6-1 and TRBJ2-7; possible D gene TRBD1, 6 bases. Per the germline V gene, CDR1 is MNHNS and CDR2 is SASEGT. The CDR3 has 15 amino acids. The ends were cut back, 6 bases at V and 2 bases at J, with 17 bases in the middle. This CDR3 reads CASSPGTNKAYEQYF. The DNA for the CDR3 is TGTGCCAGCAGCCCCGGGACAAATAAGGCCTACGAGCAGTACTTC.

J is TRBJ2-7 and V is TRBV7-2; 8 bases agree with TRBD2. The CDR3 covers 18 residues. The germline V gene has CDR1 SGHTA and CDR2 FQGNSA. Losses at the gene ends were 1 base for V and 0 bases for J; bases not matched to a gene: 11. The CDR3 nucleotides read TGTGCCAGCAGCTTAGGTCCTAGCGGGTCACATCTCTCCTACGAGCAGTACTTC. This gives the protein CASSLGPSGSHLSYEQYF.

In its sample, this clonotype was seen many times. This chain joins TRBV7-2 and TRBJ2-7; D call uncertain. V was pared by 6 bases and J by 4 bases, with 16 bases between. This CDR3 region has 14 residues. CDR1 is SGHTA and CDR2 is FQGNSA in the germline V gene. CDR3 coding DNA: TGTGCCAGCAGTCGAAGGACGGCCGGATACGAGCAGTACTTC. It codes for CASSRRTAGYEQYF. Full variable domain (outside the CDR3, taken from reference TRBV7-2 and TRBJ2-7): GAGVSQSPSNKVTEKGKDVELRCDPISGHTALYWYRQSLGQGLEFLIYFQGNSAPDKSGLPSDRFSAERTGGSVSTLTIQRTQQEDSAVYLCASSRRTAGYEQYFGPGTRLTVT.

The chain has TRBV30 and TRBJ1-5, with D perhaps TRBD1 (5 bases). Germline values: CDR1 GTSNPN, CDR2 SVGIG (reference sequence). The CDR3 has 14 amino acids. V shed 1 base and J shed 4 bases, with 11 bases lying between them. CDR3 region: CAWSAGGMNQPQHF. DNA for the CDR3: TGTGCCTGGAGTGCGGGGGGGATGAATCAGCCCCAGCATTTT.

This sequence joins TRBV5-1 and TRBJ1-1; TRBD1 is a possible D gene (6 bases). Trimming removed 4 bases from V and 5 bases from J, with 18 bases in between. CDR1 is SGHRS, CDR2 YFSETQ, per germline. This CDR3 is 15 amino acids long. CDR3 sequence: CASSLEQGGGTEAFF. The CDR3 bases are TGCGCCAGCAGCCTAGAACAGGGCGGGGGGACTGAAGCTTTCTTT.

This clonotype appeared many times. CDR3 loop: CASSPSTSGVGNEQFF. The CDR3 nucleotides are TGTGCCAGCAGCCCATCCACTAGCGGGGTCGGCAATGAGCAGTTCTTC. This chain connects TRBV2 to TRBJ2-1; 10 bases line up with TRBD2. The CDR3 is 16 residues long. CDR1 is SNHLY, CDR2 FYNNEI, per germline. Trimming cost V 6 bases and J 6 bases; bases outside gene matches: 11.

This clonotype has at least ten counts. The chain is built from TRBV7-2 and TRBJ2-7, with D perhaps being TRBD1 or TRBD2 (6 bases each). CDR3 length: 15 residues. Between the trimmed V and J ends, which lost 2 bases and 0 bases, there was a span of 11 bases. Germline assignment: CDR1 SGHTA and CDR2 FQGNSA. The CDR3 is CASSLTGANSYEQYF. The CDR3 coding sequence is TGTGCCAGCAGCTTAACGGGGGCTAACTCCTACGAGCAGTACTTC. Based on the CDR3 plus reference TRBV7-2 and TRBJ2-7, the full variable domain is GAGVSQSPSNKVTEKGKDVELRCDPISGHTALYWYRQSLGQGLEFLIYFQGNSAPDKSGLPSDRFSAERTGGSVSTLTIQRTQQEDSAVYLCASSLTGANSYEQYFGPGTRLTVT.

This clonotype came up many times. The chain recombines TRBV30 with TRBJ1-4; 8 positions match TRBD1. Germline loops: CDR1 GTSNPN, CDR2 SVGIG (reference sequence). The CDR3 contains 12 residues. V shed 5 bases, J shed 8 bases, and the junction held 4 bases outside the gene matches. CDR3 in DNA: TGTGCCTGGGGGACAGGACGGGAAAAACTGTTTTTT. Protein product: CAWGTGREKLFF.

Points on this clonotype: A much more abundant neighbour one base away suggests this may be a read error. The chain combines TRBV6-2 or TRBV6-3 with TRBJ2-3; D is unresolved. This CDR3 region has 14 residues. CDR1 and CDR2 (germline): MNHEY, SVGEGT. The CDR3 region is CAGSYGGSTDTQYF. CDR3 coding DNA: TGTGCCGGCAGTTACGGCGGAAGCACAGATACGCAGTATTTT.

The chain recombines TRBV4-1 with TRBJ1-6, with no clear D. Deletions cut 0 bases from V and 17 bases from J, with 14 bases between. The CDR3 runs to 13 residues. Germline loops: CDR1 MGHRA, CDR2 YSYEKL. The CDR3 region is CASSQEKHRSIHF. CDR3 nucleotides: TGCGCCAGCAGCCAAGAGAAGCACAGATCGATCCACTTT.

The sample holds a few counts of this clonotype. Being one base from a much bigger clone, this may be a read error. The conserved final phenylalanine or tryptophan is absent from the CDR3, which likely points to a read error. The gene calls are TRBV11-2 and TRBJ2-7; D call uncertain. CDR1 and CDR2 (germline): SGHAT, FQNNGV. CDR3 length: 18 residues. V dropped 2 bases and J dropped 0 bases, with 20 bases sitting between them. CDR3 DNA: TGTGCCAGCAGCTTAAGTCCACCCCCGGGCGGAAACTCCTACGAGCAGTACTCC. It yields the protein CASSLSPPPGGNSYEQYS.

There are many counts of this clonotype. V is TRBV6-2 or TRBV6-3 and J is TRBJ2-7, with a possible D match to TRBD1 (6 bases). Germline V gives CDR1 MNHEY, CDR2 SVGEGT. The germline V and J ends were trimmed by 8 bases and 1 base, with 9 bases remaining between them. This CDR3 has 12 residues. The CDR3 sequence: CASAGESYEQYF. In nucleotides, the CDR3 is TGTGCCAGCGCAGGGGAGTCCTACGAGCAGTACTTC.

This clonotype was recorded many times. The CDR3 protein is CASSSRPGDPYNSPLHF. The CDR3 nucleotides read TGTGCCAGCAGTTCCCGCCCGGGGGACCCCTATAATTCACCCCTCCACTTT. V gene TRBV6-5 combines with J gene TRBJ1-6, with D perhaps matching TRBD1 (5 bases). The V gene's germline CDR1 is MNHEY and CDR2 SVGAGI. The CDR3 runs 17 residues. V lost 4 bases and J lost 2, with 15 bases in between.

The chain couples TRBV4-3 to TRBJ2-1, with D unresolved. Trimming pared 0 bases from V and 4 bases from J, leaving 7 bases between. This CDR3 contains 14 residues. Germline CDR1 is LGHNA and CDR2 is YSLEER. In DNA form, the CDR3 reads TGCGCCAGCAGCCAAGATCAAGGATACAATGAGCAGTTCTTC. It translates to CASSQDQGYNEQFF.

The table lists this clonotype with many counts. This sequence joins TRBV7-9 and TRBJ2-1; D is perhaps TRBD1 or TRBD2 (5 bases each). This CDR3 is built from 12 residues. The germline CDR1 and CDR2 sequences are SEHNR and FQNEAQ (reference sequence). V dropped 10 bases and J dropped 9 bases, with 16 bases sitting between them. CDR3: CAITWGLGEQFF. CDR3 nucleotide sequence: TGTGCCATAACATGGGGGTTGGGTGAGCAGTTCTTC.